This entry describes one TCR beta chain. The antigen is unknown. The CDR3 contains 17 residues. The germline gives CDR1 PRHDT, CDR2 FYEKMQ (reference sequence). J gave up 5 bases and V 5 bases, and 15 bases lay outside the gene matches. Unexposed donor CD4+ T cells date from about 2011-2018, before the COVID-19 pandemic. The cells were cultured for 10 days before CD4+ T cells were isolated. Testing used SARS-CoV-2 S/N and four cold-coronavirus spikes on unexposed-donor CD4+ T cells, cells permitting. Each well had 1.5 million to 2.5 million PBMCs in approximately 5% human AB serum with IL-2. This table comes from immunoSEQ multiplex PCR, and its TCRdb copy is limited to in-frame clones, with some not included. The sample carries roughly 28,000 clones, around two thirds recorded once. The entry originates in a study of CD4 T cells in relation to SARS-CoV-2 and coronaviruses.

The source is a human donor in good health. The sample was CD4+ T cells from PBMCs, cultured in vitro. The rearrangement links TRBV13 to TRBJ2-5; 9 bases line up with TRBD1. The CDR3 region is CASSQRWGTGLGETQYF. For the CDR3, the DNA is TGTGCCAGCAGCCAACGGTGGGGGACAGGGCTGGGGGAGACCCAGTACTTC.